This TCR beta chain was sequenced in a study of cytomegalovirus exposure and HLA in healthy donors. Background on the study: The use of the same platform for the 95 to 150 validation repertoires and the roughly 730 first-cohort repertoires was reported by a later analysis. Study results and limitations: A subsequent analysis found that TCR clusters from the first cohort also tended to co-occur in the 130 or so validation repertoires, with about 94% of cluster scores above 0. Through in vitro validation, a few CMV-associated chains were shown to be specific for CMV antigens. Most TCR sequences were rare, but some public TCRs occurred in many donors.

This clone was seen just once. Its specificity is not known. Method: immunoSEQ multiplex PCR; TCRdb's copy keeps in-frame clones and lacks some. The data contain around 200,000 clones, approximately 78% of them singletons. Trimming took off 2 bases at V and 2 bases at J, with 18 bases between the two ends. The CDR3 consists of 16 residues. Germline CDR1 is GTSNPN and CDR2 is SVGIG (reference sequence). The TCR comes from a woman aged 30 to 39 in good health and CMV-seronegative. The rearrangement links TRBV30 to TRBJ2-5; the D gene is possibly TRBD2 (7 bases). Sequences were obtained from PBMCs. The DNA of the CDR3 is TGTGCCTGGAGTCCGGCAAGAGGGGGGGGGCAAGAGACCCAGTACTTC. Encoded protein: CAWSPARGGGQETQYF. Combining the CDR3 with reference TRBV30 and TRBJ2-5 gives the whole variable domain SQTIHQWPATLVQPVGSPLSLECTVEGTSNPNLYWYRQAAGRGLQLLFYSVGIGQISSEVPQNLSASRPQDRQFILSSKKLLLSDSGFYLCAWSPARGGGQETQYFGPGTRLLVL.